The 24 T cell receptor beta chains below all came from one sample that was sequenced in a study of blood T cells in healthy people across ages. The second PCR ran about 6 to 12 cycles with a sample-barcoded 5' primer and J-beta primers. TCRdb re-derived calls from the 5' RACE reads in MiXCR, one entry per CDR3 protein. The table lists around 870,000 distinct CDR3 sequences, 25% to 35% of them singletons, with approximately 15% in the top ten. Sequences were obtained from blood. The receptors shown here come from a woman of 80 years or more in good health.

Worth noting for this clonotype: A read error is possible here, since a much larger clone lies one base away. The chain couples TRBV24-1 to TRBJ2-1; possibly TRBD2 for D (7 bases). The DNA end lines up better with TRBJ2-7; the J call may be wrong. Germline lookup yields CDR1 KGHDR and CDR2 SFDVKD. CDR3 length equals 13 residues. The CDR3 sequence is CATGGGSYNEQYF. The DNA of the CDR3 is TGTGCCACGGGGGGGGGCTCCTACAATGAGCAGTACTTC.

This clonotype was observed a handful of times. A much bigger clone sits one base away, suggesting this may be a read error. The J gene is TRBJ2-6, the V gene TRBV6-2 or TRBV6-3; D is undetermined. CDR1 and CDR2 from the germline V gene are MNHEY and SVGEGT. CDR3 length: 17 amino acids. CDR3: CASRKMTGSSRANVLTF. For the CDR3, the DNA is TGTGCCAGCAGGAAAATGACGGGTAGCTCTAGGGCCAACGTCCTGACTTTC.

This clonotype has only a few counts. The V call is TRBV19, the J call TRBJ2-1; D ambiguous. Between the trimmed V and J ends, which lost 4 bases and 0 bases, there was a span of 7 bases. CDR1 and CDR2 from the germline V gene are LNHDA and SQIVND (reference sequence). The CDR3 covers 14 residues. The CDR3 DNA sequence: TGTGCCAGTAGTAGAATAGTCTCCTACAATGAGCAGTTCTTC. This encodes CASSRIVSYNEQFF.

This clonotype has only a few counts. Just one base apart from a much larger clone, this may be a read error. V and J are TRBV7-9 and TRBJ2-7; D is perhaps TRBD2 (5 bases). Trimming pared 2 bases from V and 7 bases from J, leaving 15 bases between. CDR1 SEHNR and CDR2 FQNEAQ come from the germline V gene (reference sequence). CDR3 length equals 14 residues. The CDR3 DNA reads TGTGCCAGCAGCTTACCCGGGGTCAAGCATGAGCAGTACTTC. This translates into CASSLPGVKHEQYF.

This clonotype was seen at least ten times. This chain links TRBV21-1 with TRBJ2-3; TRBD1 was called by the table and not checked on the DNA. TRBV21-1 corresponds to a pseudogene. CDR3 length equals 15 residues. For the CDR3, the DNA is TGTGCCAGCAGCAAAGGACACAGGCTCACAGATACGCAGTATTTT. Protein sequence: CASSKGHRLTDTQYF.

In this sample, this clonotype turned up many times. The chain couples TRBV18 to TRBJ2-5; D is unclear. CDR3 length: 14 residues. V was trimmed by 0 bases and J by 5 bases, leaving 10 bases between them. CDR1 and CDR2 (germline): KGHSH, LQKENI. For the CDR3, the DNA is TGTGCCAGCTCACCACCAATGTCAGCCGAGACCCAGTACTTC. This sequence encodes CASSPPMSAETQYF.

The CDR3 sequence is CASLPQGQVFGEQYF. CDR3 nucleotides: TGTGCCAGCCTACCCCAGGGACAGGTATTTGGTGAGCAGTACTTC. The chain carries TRBV6-2 or TRBV6-3 and TRBJ2-5, with 8 bases identical to TRBD1. The V and J ends lost 8 bases and 11 bases, in that order; junction bases with no gene match: 19. This CDR3 spans 15 amino acids. Germline CDR1 is MNHEY and CDR2 is SVGEGT.

This clonotype was observed a single time. The chain uses TRBV5-1 and TRBJ2-3; D unresolved. Between the trimmed V and J ends, which lost 4 bases and 3 bases, there was a span of 15 bases. Germline V CDR1 and CDR2: SGHRS, YFSETQ. The CDR3 is 15 residues long. In nucleotides, the CDR3 is TGCGCCAGCAGCCAATTAGAAAGGGTGACAGATACGCAGTATTTT. Its translation: CASSQLERVTDTQYF. The whole variable domain, filled in from reference TRBV5-1 and TRBJ2-3, reads KAGVTQTPRYLIKTRGQQVTLSCSPISGHRSVSWYQQTPGQGLQFLFEYFSETQRNKGNFPGRFSGRQFSNSRSEMNVSTLELGDSALYLCASSQLERVTDTQYFGPGTRLTVL.

This clonotype has a count of ten or more. The chain recombines TRBV7-9 with TRBJ1-2; D is perhaps TRBD1 (6 bases). V lost 2 bases to trimming and J lost 6 bases, with 19 bases between them. The CDR3 sequence is 16 residues long. CDR1 and CDR2 from the germline V gene are SEHNR and FQNEAQ (reference sequence). The CDR3 nucleotides are TGTGCCAGCAGCTTAAACAGGGATAGCTCCGTGGATGGCTACACCTTC. Translating gives CASSLNRDSSVDGYTF.

Comments on this clonotype: A much larger clone is a single base away; this may be a read error. The chain joins TRBV20-1 to TRBJ2-1; perhaps TRBD1 as D (5 bases). The DNA end is a closer match to TRBJ2-7, so the J assignment may be wrong. Germline CDR1 DFQATT, CDR2 SNEGSKA (reference sequence). The CDR3 is 11 amino acids. Written as DNA, the CDR3 is TGCAGTGCTACAGGGAACAATGAGCAGTACTTC. It codes for CSATGNNEQYF.

The table lists this clonotype with a few counts. The chain has TRBV7-8 and TRBJ1-6; 8 bases are a match to TRBD1. Germline V CDR1 and CDR2: SGHVS, FQNEAQ. There are 15 residues in the CDR3. J was trimmed by 6 bases and V by 4 bases; bases with no gene match: 5. The CDR3 sequence: CASSYGQGANSPLHF. Here the CDR3 DNA reads TGTGCCAGCAGCTATGGACAGGGCGCTAATTCACCCCTCCACTTT.

This clonotype was picked up many times. This chain joins TRBV18 and TRBJ1-2; maybe TRBD1 (6 bases). CDR3 length: 16 residues. Trimming pared 3 bases from V and 0 bases from J, leaving 14 bases between. In germline, CDR1 is KGHSH, CDR2 LQKENI. The CDR3 is CASSPLEGGPNYGYTF. The CDR3 DNA is TGTGCCAGCTCACCGCTTGAAGGGGGGCCTAACTATGGCTACACCTTC.

J is TRBJ2-7 and V is TRBV18, with D uncertain. V was pared by 4 bases and J by 0 bases, with 7 bases between. In germline, CDR1 is KGHSH, CDR2 LQKENI. The CDR3 spans 13 residues. The CDR3 reads CASSRASSYEQYF. The DNA of the CDR3 is TGTGCCAGCTCACGGGCTAGCTCCTACGAGCAGTACTTC.

This clonotype was counted a few times. One junction end does not reproduce the germline sequence, and a read error may be involved. V gene TRBV6-5 combines with J gene TRBJ2-5; 9 bases align to TRBD2. Germline V gene sequence: CDR1 MNHEY, CDR2 SVGAGI. The CDR3 loop spans 14 amino acids. The CDR3 bases are TGTGCCAGTAGTTCGCGGGGGGGAGCAGAGACCCAGTACTTC. This translates into CASSSRGGAETQYF.

This clonotype was seen at least ten times. The chain joins TRBV7-2 to TRBJ2-1, with 7 bases lining up with TRBD2. This CDR3 region has 14 residues. Germline CDR1 reads SGHTA; CDR2 reads FQGNSA. Trimming took 4 bases from V and 1 from J; bases not matched to a gene: 1. Here the CDR3 reads CASSWEGSYNEQFF. The CDR3 coding sequence is TGTGCCAGCAGCTGGGAGGGGTCCTACAATGAGCAGTTCTTC.

A remark on this clonotype: An end of the junction does not agree with germline; a read error may underlie this. The gene calls are TRBV6-2 or TRBV6-3 and TRBJ2-7, with 7 bases fitting TRBD1. Germline V CDR1 and CDR2: MNHEY, SVGEGT. The CDR3 is made up of 18 amino acids. The CDR3 sequence: CASSYVTGPYFLYSEQYF. The DNA of the CDR3 is TGCGCCAGCAGTTACGTGACAGGGCCCTACTTCCTTTACAGTGAGCAGTACTTC.

CDR3 coding DNA: TGTGCCAGCAGCCGGGACGGAACCCTCGGCTACACCTTC. Translated, it gives CASSRDGTLGYTF. The chain carries TRBV7-2 and TRBJ1-2; D may be TRBD1 (5 bases). The V and J ends lost 5 bases and 8 bases respectively, with 15 bases between them. The CDR3 loop spans 13 amino acids. Germline assignment: CDR1 SGHTA and CDR2 FQGNSA.

The V and J genes are TRBV2 and TRBJ2-1; TRBD2 agrees at 7 bases. Trimming at V came to 6 bases and at J to 6 bases, leaving 8 bases not matched to a gene. CDR1 and CDR2 from the germline V gene are SNHLY and FYNNEI. The CDR3 is made up of 14 amino acids. The CDR3 DNA reads TGTGCCAGCAGGGGGGGGGATAATGTCAATGAGCAGTTCTTC. Encoded protein: CASRGGDNVNEQFF.

This clonotype has a handful of counts. The chain recombines TRBV4-3 with TRBJ1-4, with TRBD1 identical over 8 bases. J was trimmed by 0 bases and V by 0 bases; bases with no gene match: 9. The CDR3 covers 19 residues. Per the germline V gene, CDR1 is LGHNA and CDR2 is YSLEER. The CDR3 DNA reads TGCGCCAGCAGCCAAGATATGGGGACAGGCTCCTCAACTAATGAAAAACTGTTTTTT. Protein sequence: CASSQDMGTGSSTNEKLFF.

Many counts were recorded for this clonotype. This chain joins TRBV7-6 and TRBJ2-3; possibly TRBD2 for D (5 bases). This CDR3 has 13 residues. Trimming left V 0 bases short and J 7 bases short, with 8 bases between. Germline CDR1 reads SGHVS; CDR2 reads FNYEAQ. The CDR3 sequence is CASSLATTNTQYF. Here the CDR3 DNA reads TGTGCCAGCAGCTTAGCGACTACGAATACGCAGTATTTT.

The V and J genes are TRBV7-2 and TRBJ2-4; D is perhaps TRBD1 (6 bases). With the DNA end fitting TRBJ2-7 better, the J assignment may be wrong. This CDR3 region has 15 residues. The germline gives CDR1 SGHTA, CDR2 FQGNSA. The CDR3, as DNA: TGTGCCAGCAGCCCTAGGACAGCCGACTCCTACGAGCAGTACTTC. This encodes CASSPRTADSYEQYF.

This clonotype was counted at least ten times. The chain employs TRBV12-3 or TRBV12-4 and TRBJ1-2; D might be TRBD1 (6 bases). The ends were cut back, 6 bases at V and 8 bases at J, with 13 bases in the middle. The length of the CDR3 is 12 residues. The chain's CDR3 is CASSGDTSGYTF. DNA of the CDR3: TGTGCCAGCAGCGGGGACACATCAGGCTACACCTTC.

This rearrangement joins TRBV12-3 or TRBV12-4 to TRBJ2-3; 9 bases match TRBD1. Trimming took 1 base from V and 4 from J; bases not matched to a gene: 6. This CDR3 is built from 16 residues. The CDR3 DNA reads TGTGCCAGCAGTTTAGGGGACAGGGTCTTAGCAGATACGCAGTATTTT. Protein product: CASSLGDRVLADTQYF.

This chain connects TRBV29-1 to TRBJ1-5, with TRBD1 as a possible D gene (5 bases). The germline gives CDR1 SQVTM, CDR2 ANQGSEA. V dropped 4 bases and J dropped 8 bases, with 9 bases sitting between them. CDR3 length equals 11 residues. The CDR3 coding sequence is TGCAGCGTTGGGGGCTCAGAGCCCCAGCATTTT. It is translated as CSVGGSEPQHF.